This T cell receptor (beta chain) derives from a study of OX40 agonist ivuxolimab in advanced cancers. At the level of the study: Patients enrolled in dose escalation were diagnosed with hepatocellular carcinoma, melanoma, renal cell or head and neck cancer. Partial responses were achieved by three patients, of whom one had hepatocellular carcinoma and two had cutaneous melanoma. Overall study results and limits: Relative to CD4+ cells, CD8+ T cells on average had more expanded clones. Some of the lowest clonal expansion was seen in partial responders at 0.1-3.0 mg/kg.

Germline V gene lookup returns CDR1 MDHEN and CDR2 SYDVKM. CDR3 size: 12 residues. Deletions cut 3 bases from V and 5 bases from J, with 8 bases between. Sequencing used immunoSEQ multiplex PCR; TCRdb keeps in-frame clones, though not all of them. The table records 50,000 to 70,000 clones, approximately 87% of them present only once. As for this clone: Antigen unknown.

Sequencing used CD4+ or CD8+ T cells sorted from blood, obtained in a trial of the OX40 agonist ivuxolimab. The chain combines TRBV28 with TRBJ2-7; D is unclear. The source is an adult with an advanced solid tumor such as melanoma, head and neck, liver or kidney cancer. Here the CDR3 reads CASSFLLDEQYF. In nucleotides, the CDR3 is TGTGCCAGCAGTTTCCTTTTGGACGAGCAGTACTTC.